A selection of T cell receptor beta chains follows, all from one sample in a study of CD8 T cells in ankylosing spondylitis. TCRdb reprocessed the 5' RACE reads via MiXCR and lists one record per CDR3 protein. Found here are about 800,000 distinct CDR3 sequences, about 10% of them singletons; the top ten hold about 0.5%. The specimen sequenced was blood, either unsorted or a sorted T cell fraction (not recorded which). All receptors come from a male donor with ankylosing spondylitis. The CDR3 runs from the conserved cysteine through the conserved F or W. A D gene is named only where the DNA matches it firmly. Clone size is stated in some rows and not others, as once, few, many or a class when expanded.

>TRBJ2-7|TRBD1|once|11|TRBV20-1
CSAKQGNEQYF
TGCAGTGCTAAACAGGGGAACGAGCAGTACTTC
>TRBJ2-1|TRBD2|few|13|TRBV27
CASGAGRGDEQFF
TGTGCCAGCGGGGCGGGGAGGGGAGATGAGCAGTTCTTC
>TRBJ2-1|-|-|15|TRBV3-1
CASSPDGDPYNEQFF
TGTGCCAGCAGCCCCGATGGGGACCCCTACAATGAGCAGTTCTTC
>TRBJ2-1|-|-|12|TRBV6-2/TRBV6-3
CASSYSRAVTFF
TGTGCCAGCAGTTACTCAAGGGCGGTAACGTTCTTC
>TRBJ1-5|TRBD1|few|14|TRBV4-2
CASSHDDRDQPQHF
TGTGCCAGCAGCCACGATGACAGGGATCAGCCCCAGCATTTT
>TRBJ2-7|TRBD1|many|13|TRBV12-3/TRBV12-4
CASSPRDRREQYF
TGTGCCAGCAGTCCCCGGGACAGGAGGGAGCAGTACTTC
>TRBJ2-3|TRBD2|-|16|TRBV4-2
CASSLLAGGTTDTQYF
TGTGCCAGCAGCCTGCTAGCGGGGGGGACCACAGATACGCAGTATTTT
>TRBJ2-5|-|-|15|TRBV20-1
CSARRSGLTQETQYF
TGCAGTGCTAGGCGCTCGGGACTCACACAAGAGACCCAGTACTTC
>TRBJ1-4|-|-|14|TRBV18
CASSPATVPEKLFF
TGTGCCAGCTCACCAGCGACAGTACCTGAAAAACTGTTTTTT
>TRBJ2-7|TRBD1|few|13|TRBV7-2
CASGRQGRDEQYF
TGTGCCAGCGGCCGACAGGGGAGAGACGAGCAGTACTTC
>TRBJ2-4|-|many|15|TRBV7-2
CASSDRVTGKNIQYF
TGTGCCAGCAGCGATCGGGTGACTGGCAAAAACATTCAGTACTTC
>TRBJ2-3|TRBD2|few|14|TRBV20-1
CSAVAGGPSGTQYF
TGCAGTGCTGTAGCGGGGGGTCCCTCCGGTACGCAGTATTTT
>TRBJ1-4|TRBD1|-|15|TRBV7-2
CASSYAGQGSEKLFF
TGTGCCAGCAGCTACGCGGGACAGGGGAGCGAAAAACTGTTTTTT
>TRBJ2-1|-|-|16|TRBV4-2
CASSQEEGSSYNEQFF
TGTGCCAGCAGCCAAGAGGAAGGTAGCTCATACAATGAGCAGTTCTTC
>TRBJ2-1|TRBD1|-|13|TRBV4-3
CASSQDRGVEQFF
TGCGCCAGCAGCCAGGACAGGGGCGTCGAGCAGTTCTTC
>TRBJ2-2|-|few|15|TRBV12-3/TRBV12-4
CASSKQEGGTGELFF
TGTGCCAGCAGCAAACAAGAGGGAGGCACCGGGGAGCTGTTTTTT
>TRBJ2-6|-|once|16|TRBV28
CASSLFGDSGANVLTF
TGTGCCAGCAGTTTATTCGGGGACTCTGGGGCCAACGTCCTGACTTTC
>TRBJ2-7|-|few|14|TRBV9
CASSVVSGSDEQYF
TGTGCCAGCAGCGTAGTTTCAGGGTCCGACGAGCAGTACTTC
>TRBJ1-4|-|-|11|TRBV20-1
CSAMRVEKLFF
TGCAGTGCTATGCGAGTTGAAAAACTGTTTTTT
>TRBJ2-4|TRBD2|many|15|TRBV5-6
CASSSLSGSGYIQYF
TGTGCCAGCAGCTCTCTGAGCGGGAGCGGGTACATTCAGTACTTC
>TRBJ2-5|TRBD2|-|15|TRBV11-2
CASSPLQAGEETQYF
TGTGCCAGCAGCCCCCTGCAAGCGGGAGAAGAGACCCAGTACTTC
>TRBJ1-4|TRBD1|-|13|TRBV20-1
CSAFGTGNEKLFF
TGCAGTGCCTTCGGGACAGGGAACGAAAAACTGTTTTTT
>TRBJ1-6|-|-|16|TRBV11-2
CASTGGQSSYNSPLHF
TGTGCCAGCACGGGGGGGCAGAGCTCCTATAATTCACCCCTCCACTTT